This T cell receptor beta chain stems from a study of radiotherapy plus CTLA-4 blockade in lung cancer. The germline CDR1 and CDR2 sequences are KGHSH and LQKENI. V was pared by 5 bases and J by 0 bases, with 14 bases between. CDR3 size: 16 residues. This table comes from immunoSEQ multiplex PCR, and its TCRdb copy is limited to in-frame clones, with some not included. The sample lists tens of thousands of clones, around 81% occurring once. This sequence was found in a human donor with non-small cell lung cancer who had a partial response to radiotherapy plus ipilimumab. Some clones in this sample may be carry-over from other donors' samples. The source material was peripheral blood, sampled from a patient treated with radiotherapy plus ipilimumab. This chain links TRBV18 with TRBJ1-3; TRBD1 might be the D (5 bases). For the CDR3, the DNA is TGTGCCAGCTCATTCGGGGGTCCCCTCTCTGGAAACACCATATATTTT. Translating gives CASSFGGPLSGNTIYF.